The source of this T cell receptor (beta chain) is a study of monozygotic twins with cystic fibrosis. The wider study: Library input was about 3.3 micrograms of fragmented DNA, with approximately 15 PCR cycles. The study, taken as a whole, reports: V usage most resembled the co-twin in 13 of 16 pairs. Low clonality (median roughly 0.0087) suggested a mostly naive repertoire.

Here immunoSEQ multiplex PCR was the method, and the copy in TCRdb shows in-frame clones only, minus some. The table lists about 7,500 clones, around 94% of them singletons. The CDR3 is made up of 17 amino acids. V shed 4 bases and J shed 3 bases, with 19 bases lying between them. Looked up from germline, CDR1 is LGHNA and CDR2 is YNFKEQ. About this clone: Its antigen is still unknown.

The specimen was blood. The origin of this receptor is a boy younger than 10 with cystic fibrosis. This chain uses TRBV4-2 with TRBJ2-1; TRBD2 might be the D (6 bases). The CDR3 DNA follows: TGTGCCAGCAGCCTTCGAAGGACTACCGCGCACTACAATGAGCAGTTCTTC. Protein sequence: CASSLRRTTAHYNEQFF.